This is a list of T cell receptor beta chains from one sample in a study of metastatic and nonmetastatic thyroid tumors. TCRdb reprocessed the PCR reads using MiXCR. The profile shows about 17,000 clones, roughly 17% of them singletons. The specimen sequenced was blood. These receptors were taken from a male donor with papillary thyroid cancer or a benign thyroid nodule (not recorded which). Some clones in this sample may be carry-over from other donors' samples. CDR3s include the opening cysteine and the closing phenylalanine or tryptophan. A D gene is named only where the DNA matches it firmly. Rows may omit the clone size; those that give it use once, few, many or a size class.

abundance,j_gene,v_gene,d_gene,CDR3nt,CDR3aa
NA,TRBJ2-1,TRBV12-3/TRBV12-4,NA,TGTGCCAGCAGCCCCCTCGGCGAGTTCTCCTACAATGAGCAGTTCTTC,CASSPLGEFSYNEQFF
many,TRBJ2-1,TRBV7-8,TRBD2,TGTGCCAGCAGCTTTGGGGAGGGCGTTTCCAATGAGCAGTTCTTC,CASSFGEGVSNEQFF
few,TRBJ1-5,TRBV6-5,NA,TGTGCCAGCAGCTACTTGTATAGCAATCAGCACCAGCATTTT,CASSYLYSNQHQHF
NA,TRBJ1-5,TRBV9,NA,TGTGCCAGCAGCCTTGCGGGTTCCTCTCAGCCCCAGCATTTT,CASSLAGSSQPQHF
many,TRBJ1-4,TRBV2,NA,TGTGCCATAACAGCTCAAAATGAAAAACTGTTTTTT,CAITAQNEKLFF
many,TRBJ2-2,TRBV10-3,TRBD2,TGTGCCATCAGGGCCTCTAGCGGGAGGGCCCCGAACACCGGGGAGCTGTTTTTT,CAIRASSGRAPNTGELFF
few,TRBJ2-2,TRBV6-1,TRBD2,TGTGCCAGCAGTCCTCTAGCGGGCTGGACCCGGGAGCTGTTTTTT,CASSPLAGWTRELFF
once,TRBJ1-2,TRBV18,NA,TGTACCAGCTCACTGGAGGCCTATGGCTACACCTTC,CTSSLEAYGYTF
many,TRBJ1-2,TRBV19,TRBD1,TGTGCCAGTAGCCCTACAGGGGTCTATGGCTACACCTTC,CASSPTGVYGYTF
few,TRBJ2-7,TRBV10-2,TRBD1,TGCGCCAGCAGTGAGTCACAGGTTAGGGGGCTCTACGAGCGGTACTTC,CASSESQVRGLYERYF
many,TRBJ2-1,TRBV11-2,NA,TGTGCCAGCAACCCCGGGACAAACTACAATGAGCAGTTCTTC,CASNPGTNYNEQFF
many,TRBJ2-1,TRBV7-9,TRBD2,TGTGCCGGGAGGACTAGCGGGAGAGGTGAGCAGTTCTTC,CAGRTSGRGEQFF
many,TRBJ1-5,TRBV2,TRBD1,TGTGCCAGCAGAAGAGGGACAGCAAATCAGCCCCAGCATTTT,CASRRGTANQPQHF
many,TRBJ1-2,TRBV6-6,NA,TGTGCCAGCAGTTACCCAGAGGACAGCATCTATGGCTACACCTTC,CASSYPEDSIYGYTF
many,TRBJ1-2,TRBV6-1,NA,TGTGCCAGCAGTCGCACAGGATCTTTTGGCTACACCTTC,CASSRTGSFGYTF
NA,TRBJ2-7,TRBV20-1,NA,TGCAGTGCTAGCCCCAGTACAGGCGGCTTTTCCTACGAGCAGTACTTC,CSASPSTGGFSYEQYF
many,TRBJ2-7,TRBV5-8,NA,TGTGCCAGCAGCTTGGCCTTTATTACAGTCTACGAGCAGTACTTC,CASSLAFITVYEQYF
many,TRBJ1-5,TRBV7-9,NA,TGTGCCAGCAGCCGGGACATCAATCAGCCCCAGCATTTT,CASSRDINQPQHF
many,TRBJ2-3,TRBV5-1,NA,TGCGCCAGCAGCCCGGATAGGGGCACAGATACGCAGTATTTT,CASSPDRGTDTQYF
many,TRBJ2-5,TRBV5-5,TRBD2,TGTGCCAGCAGCTTGGTCGGGGGGTTACAAGAGACCCAGTACTTC,CASSLVGGLQETQYF
many,TRBJ2-7,TRBV4-1,NA,TGCGCCAGCAGCCCCGGTGGGTTCGAGCAGTACTTC,CASSPGGFEQYF
NA,TRBJ2-1,TRBV30,TRBD2,TGTGGGGCTAGCGGGGGGTACAATGAGCAGTTCTTC,CGASGGYNEQFF
many,TRBJ2-3,TRBV19,TRBD2,TGTGCCAGCCAGACTAGCGGGAGAGATACGCAGTATTTT,CASQTSGRDTQYF
NA,TRBJ2-7,TRBV4-1,NA,TGCGCCAGCAGCCAGCCATGGATTCTCGGGCAGTACTTC,CASSQPWILGQYF
few,TRBJ2-1,TRBV6-1,NA,TGTGCCAGCAGTGTCCCCAATTCTCTAGTCTACAATGAGCAGTTCTTC,CASSVPNSLVYNEQFF
medium-sized,TRBJ1-1,TRBV20-1,TRBD1,TGCAGTGCTAGAGCTCGGGACAGGGAGAACACTGAAGCTTTCTTT,CSARARDRENTEAFF
many,TRBJ2-2,TRBV12-3/TRBV12-4,TRBD1,TGTGCCAGCAGTTCTCGCCGGGACAGGGGGCGGCGGGAGCTGTTTTTT,CASSSRRDRGRRELFF
many,TRBJ2-7,TRBV9,NA,TGTGCCAGCAGCACCCAGAGTTCCTACGAGCAGTACTTC,CASSTQSSYEQYF
many,TRBJ2-7,TRBV20-1,TRBD2,TGCAGTGCTAGAAGCGGGAGCTTGTCCTACGAGCAGTACTTC,CSARSGSLSYEQYF
NA,TRBJ2-7,TRBV11-2,NA,TGTGCCAGCAGCTTGGGAAGGGCTCGTAACTCCTACGAGCAGTACTTC,CASSLGRARNSYEQYF
NA,TRBJ1-5,TRBV24-1,NA,TGTGCCACCGGTGATGCCAAAACTTGTGGAGGCAATCAGCCCCAGCATTTT,CATGDAKTCGGNQPQHF